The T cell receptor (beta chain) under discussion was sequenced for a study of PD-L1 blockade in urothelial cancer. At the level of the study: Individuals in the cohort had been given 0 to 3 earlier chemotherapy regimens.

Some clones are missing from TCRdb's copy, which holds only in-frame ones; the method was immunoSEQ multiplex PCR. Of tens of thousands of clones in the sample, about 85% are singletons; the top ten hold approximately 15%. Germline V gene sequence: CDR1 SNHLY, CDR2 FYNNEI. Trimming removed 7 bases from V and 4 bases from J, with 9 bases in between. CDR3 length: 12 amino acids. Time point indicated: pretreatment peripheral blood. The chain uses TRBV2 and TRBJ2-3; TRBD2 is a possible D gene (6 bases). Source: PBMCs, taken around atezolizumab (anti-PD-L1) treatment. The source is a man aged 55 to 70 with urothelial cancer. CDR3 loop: CASTGLADTQYF. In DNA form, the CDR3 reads TGTGCCAGCACGGGACTGGCAGATACGCAGTATTTT. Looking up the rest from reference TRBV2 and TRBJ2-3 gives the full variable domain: EPEVTQTPSHQVTQMGQEVILRCVPISNHLYFYWYRQILGQKVEFLVSFYNNEISEKSEIFDDQFSVERPDGSNFTLKIRSTKLEDSAMYFCASTGLADTQYFGPGTRLTVL.